A selection of T cell receptor beta chains follows, all from one sample in a study of long-term antiretroviral therapy in people with HIV. Profiled with immunoSEQ multiplex PCR; TCRdb holds only in-frame clones, not every one. This sample has 25,000 to 35,000 clones; approximately 91% occur once, and the top ten carry approximately 3.9%. The sequences come from unsorted PBMCs, collected 3.1 years after starting antiretroviral therapy. These receptors all come from a man aged 18 to 29 with HIV. CDR3s include the opening cysteine and the closing phenylalanine or tryptophan. Each record gives: clone size, J gene, V gene, D gene, CDR3 DNA, CDR3 protein. A D gene is named only where the DNA matches it firmly. The size of a clone is reported for some rows only, either as once, few or many, or as a class for expanded clones.

size: .; J: TRBJ1-5; V: TRBV28; D: TRBD1; DNA: TGTGCCAGCAGCCCACAGGGGGCACCCAATCAGCCCCAGCATTTT; CDR3: CASSPQGAPNQPQHF
size: .; J: TRBJ1-5; V: TRBV5-8; D: .; DNA: TGTGCCAGCAGCTTGTTAGGTCGGGAGGATCAGCCCCAGCATTTT; CDR3: CASSLLGREDQPQHF
size: .; J: TRBJ2-7; V: TRBV6-6; D: TRBD1; DNA: TGTGCCAGCACGATTGGGACAGGGTCCTACGAGCAGTACTTC; CDR3: CASTIGTGSYEQYF
size: .; J: TRBJ2-1; V: TRBV5-8; D: .; DNA: TGTGCCAGCAGCTTGCCCCACGCCAAGGATGAGCAGTTCTTC; CDR3: CASSLPHAKDEQFF
size: .; J: TRBJ1-1; V: TRBV9; D: .; DNA: TGTGCCAGCAGCGTAAACAAGCGGGGACCTGAAGCTTTCTTT; CDR3: CASSVNKRGPEAFF
size: .; J: TRBJ2-7; V: TRBV4-3; D: TRBD1; DNA: TGCGCCAGCAGCCCCTCCTACAGGGGCCTGTACGAGCAGTACTTC; CDR3: CASSPSYRGLYEQYF
size: .; J: TRBJ1-5; V: TRBV2; D: .; DNA: TGTGCCAGCAGTGTGGACGGTTTCAATCAGCCCCAGCATTTT; CDR3: CASSVDGFNQPQHF
size: once; J: TRBJ2-2; V: TRBV19; D: .; DNA: TGTGCCAGCCGAGGATATAGTCGGACCGGGGAGCTGTTTTTT; CDR3: CASRGYSRTGELFF
size: .; J: TRBJ2-3; V: TRBV7-2; D: .; DNA: TGTGCCAGCAGCAGCGGTCTTAGCACAGATACGCAGTATTTT; CDR3: CASSSGLSTDTQYF
size: .; J: TRBJ2-7; V: TRBV6-1; D: .; DNA: TGTGCCAGCAGGGGGCTGGGCGAACCCGAGCAGTACTTC; CDR3: CASRGLGEPEQYF
size: .; J: TRBJ2-3; V: TRBV6-4; D: .; DNA: TGTGCCAGCAGTGACCGATCGACAGGAGATACGCAGTATTTT; CDR3: CASSDRSTGDTQYF
size: .; J: TRBJ2-1; V: TRBV6-1; D: .; DNA: TGTGCCAGCAGTGAAGCGCTGGGGAGGCGGGAGCAGTTCTTC; CDR3: CASSEALGRREQFF
size: .; J: TRBJ1-1; V: TRBV9; D: .; DNA: TGTGCCAGCAGCGTAGGTCTCAGGAAATCCCCATACACTGAAGCTTTCTTT; CDR3: CASSVGLRKSPYTEAFF
size: .; J: TRBJ2-1; V: TRBV29-1; D: TRBD2; DNA: TGCAGCGTACGAAGCGGGGACTACAATGAGCAGTTCTTC; CDR3: CSVRSGDYNEQFF
size: .; J: TRBJ1-1; V: TRBV19; D: .; DNA: TGTGCCAGTATCGGCTTCGACACTGAAGCTTTCTTT; CDR3: CASIGFDTEAFF
size: .; J: TRBJ2-3; V: TRBV21-1; D: .; DNA: TGTGCCAGCAGCAGTCTAGCGGGAGCGAGGCGCACAGATACGCAGTATTTT; CDR3: CASSSLAGARRTDTQYF
size: .; J: TRBJ1-1; V: TRBV18; D: .; DNA: TGTGCCAGCTCACCAAAGTCCGGGGGAAAGAACACTGAAGCTTTCTTT; CDR3: CASSPKSGGKNTEAFF
size: .; J: TRBJ2-4; V: TRBV13; D: .; DNA: TGTGCCAGCAGCGATCAGGGGGGCCTTGTCAAAAACATTCAGTACTTC; CDR3: CASSDQGGLVKNIQYF
size: .; J: TRBJ1-2; V: TRBV29-1; D: TRBD1; DNA: TGCAGCGTTGAACGAGGACAGGGGGGTTATGGCTACACCTTC; CDR3: CSVERGQGGYGYTF
size: once; J: TRBJ2-7; V: TRBV9; D: TRBD2; DNA: TGTGCCAGCAGCGTAGGTTCGAGACTAGCGGGAGACGAGCAGTACTTC; CDR3: CASSVGSRLAGDEQYF
size: .; J: TRBJ2-7; V: TRBV10-3; D: TRBD2; DNA: TGTGCCATCAGTGACGATAGCGGGACCTACGAGCAGTACTTC; CDR3: CAISDDSGTYEQYF
size: .; J: TRBJ1-1; V: TRBV6-1; D: TRBD1; DNA: TGTGCCAGCAGTGTTCAACAGGGGGCCGAGTCTGTAGCTTTCTTT; CDR3: CASSVQQGAESVAFF
size: .; J: TRBJ1-2; V: TRBV7-9; D: TRBD1; DNA: TGTGCCAGCAGCCAGGGGACAGGGGTAAATGGCTACACCTTC; CDR3: CASSQGTGVNGYTF
size: .; J: TRBJ2-7; V: TRBV15; D: .; DNA: TGTGCCACCAGCCGCTCCGGGACAAGCTACGAGCAGTACTTC; CDR3: CATSRSGTSYEQYF
size: .; J: TRBJ1-6; V: TRBV7-6; D: .; DNA: TGTGCCAGCAGCCGTATCCTACTGACAGGATCCATTGATTCACCCCTCCACTTT; CDR3: CASSRILLTGSIDSPLHF
size: .; J: TRBJ1-4; V: TRBV2; D: .; DNA: TGTGCCAGCAGTGGGGCCCGGGACGAAAAACTGTTTTTT; CDR3: CASSGARDEKLFF
size: .; J: TRBJ2-5; V: TRBV29-1; D: .; DNA: TGCAGCGTTGTCGGCCCACCAAGGACCGAGACCCAGTACTTC; CDR3: CSVVGPPRTETQYF
size: .; J: TRBJ2-7; V: TRBV19; D: .; DNA: TGTGCCAGTAGTACCCTGCGGGACAGACCCTACGAGCAGTACTTC; CDR3: CASSTLRDRPYEQYF
size: .; J: TRBJ1-5; V: TRBV10-3; D: .; DNA: TGTGCCATTCAGGACGGTAGCAATCAGCCCCAGCATTTT; CDR3: CAIQDGSNQPQHF
size: .; J: TRBJ2-7; V: TRBV7-3; D: TRBD1; DNA: TGTGCCAGCAGCTCCACAGGGGGTTCCGACGAGCAGTACTTC; CDR3: CASSSTGGSDEQYF
size: .; J: TRBJ1-2; V: TRBV29-1; D: .; DNA: TGCAGCGTTGGTCAGCCATCTAACTATGGCTACACCTTC; CDR3: CSVGQPSNYGYTF
size: .; J: TRBJ1-2; V: TRBV7-9; D: .; DNA: TGTGCCAGCAGCTTAGAACCGGGGGCTGGTGGCTACACCTTC; CDR3: CASSLEPGAGGYTF
size: .; J: TRBJ2-3; V: TRBV9; D: TRBD2; DNA: TGTGCCAGCACCCTAGCGGACACAGATACGCAGTATTTT; CDR3: CASTLADTDTQYF
size: .; J: TRBJ2-5; V: TRBV4-3; D: .; DNA: TGCGCCAGCAGCCAAGATCGGGAGACCCAGTACTTC; CDR3: CASSQDRETQYF
size: .; J: TRBJ2-7; V: TRBV9; D: TRBD1; DNA: TGTGCCAGCAGCGCAGGACAGGGCCACTCCTACGAGCAGTACTTC; CDR3: CASSAGQGHSYEQYF
size: .; J: TRBJ2-3; V: TRBV11-2; D: .; DNA: TGTGCCAGCAGCTTAGCCTCCGGGAGCACAGATACGCAGTATTTT; CDR3: CASSLASGSTDTQYF
size: .; J: TRBJ2-6; V: TRBV10-3; D: .; DNA: TGTGCCATCATGGACAGTGCGCTACCCTCTGGGGCCAACGTCCTGACTTTC; CDR3: CAIMDSALPSGANVLTF
size: .; J: TRBJ1-5; V: TRBV7-2; D: .; DNA: TGTGCCAGCAGCTTAGGTCGGGGCAATCAGCCCCAGCATTTT; CDR3: CASSLGRGNQPQHF
size: .; J: TRBJ2-5; V: TRBV4-3; D: .; DNA: TGCGCCAGCAGCCAAGGCGGAGGGGGGGAGACCCAGTACTTC; CDR3: CASSQGGGGETQYF
size: .; J: TRBJ2-1; V: TRBV29-1; D: .; DNA: TGCAGCGCCCTTAGGGGTAATGAGCAGTTCTTC; CDR3: CSALRGNEQFF
size: .; J: TRBJ2-7; V: TRBV27; D: TRBD2; DNA: TGTGCCAGCAGGGGCGGGACTAGCTTACCCTACGAGCAGTACTTC; CDR3: CASRGGTSLPYEQYF
size: .; J: TRBJ2-7; V: TRBV13; D: .; DNA: TGTGCCAGCAGCTTAGAAAATCAATACGAGCAGTACTTC; CDR3: CASSLENQYEQYF
size: .; J: TRBJ2-4; V: TRBV28; D: .; DNA: TGTGCCAGCAGTGGGGGGAACATTCAGTACTTC; CDR3: CASSGGNIQYF
size: .; J: TRBJ1-5; V: TRBV4-3; D: TRBD1; DNA: TGCGCCAGCAGCCAAGATTTAGACAGGGACAATCAGCCCCAGCATTTT; CDR3: CASSQDLDRDNQPQHF
size: .; J: TRBJ1-2; V: TRBV4-2; D: .; DNA: TGTGCCAGCACCCCGGGGGGATTGGGCTATGGCTACACCTTC; CDR3: CASTPGGLGYGYTF